This T cell receptor (beta chain) was identified in a study of shared clonotypes between healthy human individuals (dated by TCRdb to 2018 to 2021). At the level of the whole study: A few men and a couple of women, aged 18 to 49 years, made up the cohort. To estimate repertoire size and how much clonotype sharing occurs between individuals, the study deeply sequenced the blood TCR repertoires of five or six healthy adults. To increase sequencing depth and limit assay-specific biases, different laboratories used diverse techniques to prepare libraries and sequence TCR repertoires. Between about 0.9 and 9 billion PBMCs per donor were obtained by leukapheresis. Per donor, three plates each were used for CD4 naive and CD4 memory, two for CD8 naive, and one for CD8 memory. Overall results and qualifications from the work: Clonotypes shared by all four sorted-subset donors showed higher generation probabilities than non-shared clonotypes. Naive subsets generally had larger estimated clonotype richness than memory subsets did. Because the study included a small number of donors, the genetic and exposure-history diversity represented was limited. Across a few donors, around 5% of naive CD4, around 3.5% of naive CD8, under 2.5% of memory CD4, and roughly 0.4% of memory CD8 clonotypes were shared. Rarefaction of sorted-subset datasets indicated incomplete sequencing despite the large sequencing depth. Pairwise subsampling led to the expectation that sequencing depth would affect the degree of clonotype sharing among donors. Sampling was restricted to blood, and TCR repertoires in tissue are likely to differ from TCR repertoires in blood.

V drops 3 bases and J drops 10 bases, leaving 15 bases in between. From cysteine to phenylalanine, the CDR3 is 13 amino acids long. Only CDR3 DNA remains: 39 bases, in frame from the first base. The germline V gene (reference sequence) specifies SGHKS as CDR1 and YYEKEE as CDR2. TCR CDR3 regions were amplified from genomic DNA by multiplex PCR using the deep immunoSEQ assay. Extracted genomic DNA from each cell subset was distributed evenly across all wells of several immunoSEQ 96-well plates, and each plate was treated as a replicate. For sorted subsets, approximately 190 ng genomic DNA, equal to 30,000 to 35,000 T cell genomes, was loaded into each replicate PCR. The purified libraries were quantified using a Qubit 3.0 fluorometer, sized with a Bioanalyzer 2100, and then quantified again using the KAPA Library Quantification kit. A separate single-read 150-cycle Illumina NextSeq 550 flow cell was used to sequence each immunoSEQ 96-well plate. From the authors' description of their analysis: Because the immunoSEQ output included only junctional sequences and no quality scores, the filtering could not be the same as the filtering used for full-length reads. Sequences were annotated with PyIR, a Python wrapper for IgBLAST v1.9, and V/J genes and CDR3 were assigned using IMGT germline references. Reads were removed for weak V/J assignments (E-value above 1e-6), missing CDR3, stop codons, out-of-frame junctions, or ambiguous translated residues. A V3J clonotype was defined by an identical inferred V gene, J gene, and CDR3 amino acid sequence. The percentage overlap between two repertoires was calculated by dividing the number of shared unique clonotypes by the size of the smaller repertoire. Richness of each repertoire was evaluated using RTK rarefaction, the Chao1 estimator, and Recon v2.1 estimates of unobserved clonotypes. OLGA was used to compute generation probabilities for all TCRbeta clonotypes that the gDNA method yielded from a handful of donors. TCRdb carries this immuneACCESS record with in-frame sequences only. Its versions omit some clonotypes, under half of them owing to an unresolved V gene in the studies checked, with the rest unexplained. V and J calls and clone size follow that table, whereas D and trimming were derived from the DNA. In all, the sample holds 1,400,000 or so clones, and around 98.5% of those were seen once. 0.36% of the sample is taken by the ten largest.

The donors were healthy, HIV-negative adults with no recently reported acute infections or vaccinations. Only Caucasian adults living in Nashville, Tennessee, USA were represented among the donors. CD4+ T cells were enriched through magnetic negative selection, after which naive cells were positively selected on CD45RA and the remaining negative fraction served as the memory subset. Blood was collected by leukapheresis, and PBMCs were isolated by Ficoll-Histopaque density gradient centrifugation and then cryopreserved in liquid nitrogen vapor phase. Analytical flow cytometry was used to check the purity and quantity of each magnetically sorted T cell population. From each sorted fraction, genomic DNA was isolated and quantified by UV absorbance on a Nanodrop 2000c. Of note for this clone: Its antigen target is currently unknown. One base away there is no much larger clone; base qualities are not given.

Sequenced: naive CD4+ T cells sorted from blood. The cell subset or site label for this specimen denotes: CD45RA+ positively selected. The V and J segments used are TRBV5-5 and TRBJ2-3, with the D assignment possibly TRBD1 or TRBD2, given 5 matching bases for each. The clonotype originates from a man under 40 in good health. CDR3 loop: CASSSTGTTAQYF. The nucleotides read TGTGCCAGCAGCTCAACCGGGACCACGGCGCAGTATTTT.